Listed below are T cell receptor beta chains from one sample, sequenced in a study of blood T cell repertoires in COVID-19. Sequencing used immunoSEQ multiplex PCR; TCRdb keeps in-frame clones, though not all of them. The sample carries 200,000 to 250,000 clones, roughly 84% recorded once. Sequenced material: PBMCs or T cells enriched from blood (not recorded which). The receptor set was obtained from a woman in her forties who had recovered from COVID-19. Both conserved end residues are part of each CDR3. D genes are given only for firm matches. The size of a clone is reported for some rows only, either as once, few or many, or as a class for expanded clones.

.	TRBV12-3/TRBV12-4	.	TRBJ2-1	CASSSSSESEQFF	TGTGCCAGCAGTTCAAGCAGCGAGAGTGAGCAGTTCTTC
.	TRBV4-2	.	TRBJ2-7	CASSQVQTGAYYEQYF	TGTGCCAGCAGCCAAGTTCAGACGGGAGCTTATTACGAGCAGTACTTC
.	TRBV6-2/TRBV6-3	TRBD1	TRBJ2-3	CASSFGQGVFGDTQYF	TGTGCCAGCAGTTTCGGACAGGGGGTGTTTGGGGATACGCAGTATTTT
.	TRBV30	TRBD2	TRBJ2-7	CAWSLSSGRIIDEQYF	TGTGCCTGGAGCCTGAGTAGCGGGAGAATAATTGACGAGCAGTACTTC
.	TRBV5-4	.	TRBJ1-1	CASSLGQDVMNTEAFF	TGTGCCAGCAGCTTGGGACAGGACGTTATGAACACTGAAGCTTTCTTT
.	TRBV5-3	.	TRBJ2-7	CARSLALVDYEQYF	TGTGCCAGAAGCTTGGCTTTGGTAGACTACGAGCAGTACTTC
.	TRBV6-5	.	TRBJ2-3	CASSLDFTDTQYF	TGTGCCAGCTCTTTGGACTTTACAGATACGCAGTATTTT
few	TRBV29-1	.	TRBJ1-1	CSVANGDTEAFF	TGCAGCGTTGCCAACGGGGACACTGAAGCTTTCTTT
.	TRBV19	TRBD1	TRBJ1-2	CASSIGQGANYGYTF	TGTGCCAGTAGTATTGGGCAGGGGGCTAACTATGGCTACACCTTC
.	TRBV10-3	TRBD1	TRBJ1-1	CAIRGTDRNTEAFF	TGTGCCATTCGGGGGACAGACAGGAACACTGAAGCTTTCTTT
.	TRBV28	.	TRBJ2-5	CASSLGGGYETQYF	TGTGCCAGCAGTTTGGGTGGGGGGTATGAGACCCAGTACTTC
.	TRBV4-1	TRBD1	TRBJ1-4	CASSQGGQYRVNEKLFF	TGCGCCAGCAGCCAAGGGGGACAGTACAGGGTAAATGAAAAACTGTTTTTT
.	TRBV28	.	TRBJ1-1	CASSLGGGHMNTEAFF	TGTGCCAGCAGTTTAGGCGGCGGGCATATGAACACTGAAGCTTTCTTT
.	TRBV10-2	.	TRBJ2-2	CASSEGRNTGELFF	TGCGCCAGCAGTGAGGGGCGGAACACCGGGGAGCTGTTTTTT
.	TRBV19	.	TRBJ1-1	CASSIVGEGTEAFF	TGTGCCAGTAGTATAGTCGGGGAGGGGACTGAAGCTTTCTTT
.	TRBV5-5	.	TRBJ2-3	CASSLYRGTDTQYF	TGTGCCAGCAGCTTATACAGGGGCACAGATACGCAGTATTTT
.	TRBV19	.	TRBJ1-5	CASSIEGAPQPQHF	TGTGCCAGTAGTATAGAGGGGGCGCCTCAGCCCCAGCATTTT
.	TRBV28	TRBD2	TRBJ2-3	CASTDAGGTDTQYF	TGTGCCAGCACTGACGCGGGAGGGACAGATACGCAGTATTTT
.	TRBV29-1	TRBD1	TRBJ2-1	CSVDLRTGDNEQFF	TGCAGCGTTGACTTGAGGACAGGCGACAATGAGCAGTTCTTC
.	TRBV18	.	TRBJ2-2	CASSGGATGELFF	TGTGCCAGCTCAGGAGGGGCCACCGGGGAGCTGTTTTTT
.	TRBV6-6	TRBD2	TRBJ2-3	CASSHDLTSGRVNTQYF	TGTGCCAGCAGTCACGACCTCACTAGCGGGAGAGTTAATACGCAGTATTTT
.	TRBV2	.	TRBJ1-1	CASKQGNTEAFF	TGTGCCAGCAAACAGGGGAACACTGAAGCTTTCTTT
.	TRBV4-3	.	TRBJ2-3	CASSQLATDTQYF	TGCGCCAGCAGCCAACTAGCGACAGATACGCAGTATTTT
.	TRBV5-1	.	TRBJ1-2	CASSLWPDPGDYGYTF	TGCGCCAGCAGCTTGTGGCCAGACCCGGGAGACTATGGCTACACCTTC
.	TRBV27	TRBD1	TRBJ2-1	CASRDRGFSYNEQFF	TGTGCCAGCAGGGACAGGGGCTTTTCCTACAATGAGCAGTTCTTC
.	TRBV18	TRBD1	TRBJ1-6	CASSSDRVVVSPLHF	TGTGCCAGCTCGTCGGACAGGGTGGTAGTTTCACCCCTCCACTTT
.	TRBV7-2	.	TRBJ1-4	CASSLVGASNEKLFF	TGTGCCAGCAGCTTAGTGGGGGCCTCTAATGAAAAACTGTTTTTT
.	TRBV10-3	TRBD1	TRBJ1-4	CAISQLEDRGNEKLFF	TGTGCCATCAGTCAATTAGAGGACAGGGGGAATGAAAAACTGTTTTTT
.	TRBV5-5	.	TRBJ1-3	CASSLEGRGNTIYF	TGTGCCAGCAGCTTGGAGGGGCGTGGAAACACCATATATTTT
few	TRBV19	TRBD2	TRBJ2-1	CASSIALAGGHEQFF	TGTGCCAGTAGTATAGCCCTAGCGGGAGGCCATGAGCAGTTCTTC
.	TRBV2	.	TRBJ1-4	CASKRNPPGEKLFF	TGTGCCAGCAAGAGAAACCCTCCTGGTGAAAAACTGTTTTTT
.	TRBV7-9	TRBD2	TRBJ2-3	CASSFRTSGPTQYF	TGTGCCAGCAGCTTTCGGACTAGCGGGCCTACGCAGTATTTT
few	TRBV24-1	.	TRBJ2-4	CATSVGGRTKNIQYF	TGTGCCACCAGTGTTGGAGGACGGACCAAAAACATTCAGTACTTC
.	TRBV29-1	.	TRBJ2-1	CSGGRRGSGNEQFF	TGCAGCGGGGGCCGAAGGGGCAGTGGCAATGAGCAGTTCTTC
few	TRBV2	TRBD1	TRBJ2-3	CAGQEGQGTDTQYF	TGTGCCGGCCAGGAGGGACAGGGGACAGATACGCAGTATTTT
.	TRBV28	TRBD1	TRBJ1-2	CASRTPGGLGGYTF	TGTGCCAGCCGAACCCCAGGGGGACTTGGTGGCTACACCTTC
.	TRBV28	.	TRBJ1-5	CASRPGQLHNQPQHF	TGTGCCAGCCGACCGGGACAACTGCACAATCAGCCCCAGCATTTT
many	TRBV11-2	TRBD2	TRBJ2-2	CASSSSSGSYTGELFF	TGTGCCAGCAGCTCTTCTAGCGGGAGTTACACCGGGGAGCTGTTTTTT
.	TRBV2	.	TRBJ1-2	CASTAEGVYGYTF	TGTGCCAGCACCGCCGAGGGGGTTTATGGCTACACCTTC
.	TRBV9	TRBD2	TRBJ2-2	CASSAFLAGYLAGELFF	TGTGCCAGCAGCGCTTTCCTAGCGGGATACTTGGCCGGGGAGCTGTTTTTT
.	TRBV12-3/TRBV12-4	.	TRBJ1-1	CASSQTGFTEAFF	TGTGCCAGCAGTCAAACAGGGTTCACTGAAGCTTTCTTT
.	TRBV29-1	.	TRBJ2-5	CSVTGLEETQYF	TGCAGCGTCACAGGGTTAGAAGAGACCCAGTACTTC
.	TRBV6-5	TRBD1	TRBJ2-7	CASSSPGQGAIEQYF	TGTGCCAGCAGCTCCCCGGGACAGGGGGCAATCGAGCAGTACTTC
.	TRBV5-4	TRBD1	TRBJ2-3	CASSFRDSSTDTQYF	TGTGCCAGCAGCTTTCGGGACAGTAGTACAGATACGCAGTATTTT
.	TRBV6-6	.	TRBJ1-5	CASSQGSSQPQHF	TGTGCCAGCTCCCAGGGAAGTAGTCAGCCCCAGCATTTT
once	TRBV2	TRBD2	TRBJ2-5	CASNFGTSGEETQYF	TGTGCCAGCAACTTCGGGACTAGCGGGGAAGAGACCCAGTACTTC
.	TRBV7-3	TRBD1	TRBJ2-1	CASSLSRDSGNEQFF	TGTGCCAGCAGCTTATCCCGGGACAGTGGGAATGAGCAGTTCTTC
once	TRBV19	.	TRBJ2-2	CASSPQWRGRSGELFF	TGTGCCAGTAGTCCCCAGTGGAGGGGGCGCAGCGGGGAGCTGTTTTTT
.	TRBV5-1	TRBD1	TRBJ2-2	CASSLRTGLTGELFF	TGCGCCAGCAGCTTGAGGACAGGACTCACCGGGGAGCTGTTTTTT
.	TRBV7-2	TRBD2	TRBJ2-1	CASSFGLGLAGYEQFF	TGTGCCAGCAGCTTTGGGTTGGGACTAGCGGGCTATGAGCAGTTCTTC
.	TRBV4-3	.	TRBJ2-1	CASSQGKLTDYNEQFF	TGCGCCAGCAGCCAAGGGAAATTGACTGACTACAATGAGCAGTTCTTC